The clone carrying this T cell receptor (beta chain) was counted ten times or more. This sample stems from a study of T cells in Graves' hyperthyroidism and ophthalmopathy. RNA transcripts gave rise to amplified TCR beta CDR3 regions. An initial round of RT-PCR targeting the TCR CDR3 relied on the HTBI primer set. TCRdb independently ran MiXCR on the multiplex PCR reads; one entry per CDR3 protein. In the table there are some 300,000 distinct CDR3 sequences, about 13% of which are singletons. The CDR3 length is 16 residues. After removal of 3 bases from V and 5 bases from J, the junction contained 14 bases not matched to a gene. Germline V CDR1 and CDR2: DFQATT, SNEGSKA (reference sequence).

This chain uses TRBV20-1 with TRBJ2-5, with 8 bases lining up with TRBD2. This clonotype was obtained from a woman in her forties with Graves' hyperthyroidism. The material sequenced was blood. The CDR3 loop reads CSASDFSGTPRETQYF. The CDR3 region has the DNA TGCAGTGCTAGTGACTTTAGCGGGACCCCCCGGGAGACCCAGTACTTC.